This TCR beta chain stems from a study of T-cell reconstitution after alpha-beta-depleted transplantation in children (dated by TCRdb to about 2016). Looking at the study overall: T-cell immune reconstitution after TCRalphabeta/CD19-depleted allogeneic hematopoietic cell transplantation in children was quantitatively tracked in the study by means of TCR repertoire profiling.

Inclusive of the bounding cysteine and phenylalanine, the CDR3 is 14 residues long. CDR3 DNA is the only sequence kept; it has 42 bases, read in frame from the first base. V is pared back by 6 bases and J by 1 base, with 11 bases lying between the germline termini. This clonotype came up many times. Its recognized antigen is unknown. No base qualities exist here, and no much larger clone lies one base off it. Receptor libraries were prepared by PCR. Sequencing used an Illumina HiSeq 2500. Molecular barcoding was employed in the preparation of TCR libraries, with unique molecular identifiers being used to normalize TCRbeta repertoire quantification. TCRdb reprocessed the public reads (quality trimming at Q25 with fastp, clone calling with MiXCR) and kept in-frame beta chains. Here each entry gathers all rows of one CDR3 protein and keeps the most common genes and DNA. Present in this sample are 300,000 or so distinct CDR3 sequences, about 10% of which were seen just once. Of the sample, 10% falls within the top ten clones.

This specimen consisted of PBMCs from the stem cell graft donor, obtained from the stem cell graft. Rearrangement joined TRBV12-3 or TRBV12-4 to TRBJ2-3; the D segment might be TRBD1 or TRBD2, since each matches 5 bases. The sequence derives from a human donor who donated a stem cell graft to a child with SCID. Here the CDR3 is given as CASRRVGGTDTQYF. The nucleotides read TGTGCCAGCAGGCGGGTAGGGGGCACAGATACGCAGTATTTT.